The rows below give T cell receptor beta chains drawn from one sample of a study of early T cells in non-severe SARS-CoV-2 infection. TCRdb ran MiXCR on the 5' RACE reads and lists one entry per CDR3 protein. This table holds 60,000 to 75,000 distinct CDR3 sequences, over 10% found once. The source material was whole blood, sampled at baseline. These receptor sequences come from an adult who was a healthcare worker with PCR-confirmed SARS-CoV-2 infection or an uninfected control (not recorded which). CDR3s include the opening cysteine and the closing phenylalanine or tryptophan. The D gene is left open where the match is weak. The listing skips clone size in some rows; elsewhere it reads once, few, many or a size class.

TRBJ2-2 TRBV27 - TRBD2 CATSTSGRGNTGELFF TGTGCCACCTCGACTAGCGGGAGGGGAAACACCGGGGAGCTGTTTTTT
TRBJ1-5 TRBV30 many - CAWSVQSSGGNQPQHF TGTGCCTGGAGTGTACAATCCTCAGGGGGCAATCAGCCCCAGCATTTT
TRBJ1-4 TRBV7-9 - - CASSRLGGKLFF TGTGCCAGCAGCCGATTGGGGGGGAAACTGTTTTTT
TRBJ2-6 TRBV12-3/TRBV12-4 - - CASSLQIGGATGANVLTF TGTGCCAGCAGTTTACAAATTGGCGGGGCGACAGGGGCCAACGTCCTGACTTTC
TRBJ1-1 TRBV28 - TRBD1 CASSLWTGKRTEAFF TGTGCCAGCAGTTTATGGACAGGGAAGCGGACTGAAGCTTTCTTT
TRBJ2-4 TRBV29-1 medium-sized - CSVESGKNIQYF TGCAGCGTTGAAAGCGGGAAAAACATTCAGTACTTC
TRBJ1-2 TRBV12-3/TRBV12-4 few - CASSPSQGSYGYTF TGTGCCAGCAGCCCCTCCCAGGGCTCCTATGGCTACACCTTC
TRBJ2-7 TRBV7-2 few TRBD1 CASIPGTGAYEQYF TGTGCCAGCATCCCGGGGACAGGGGCCTACGAGCAGTACTTC
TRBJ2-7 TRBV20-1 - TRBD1 CSARSGTGLPAYEQYF TGCAGTGCTAGATCCGGGACAGGACTACCCGCCTACGAGCAGTACTTC
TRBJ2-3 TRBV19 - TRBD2 CASSIDPPGLAEDLTDTQYF TGTGCCAGTAGTATAGATCCCCCCGGACTAGCGGAGGACTTAACAGATACGCAGTATTTT
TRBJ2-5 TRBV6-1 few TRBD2 CASSGLAGVQETQYF TGTGCCAGCAGCGGACTAGCGGGAGTCCAAGAGACCCAGTACTTC
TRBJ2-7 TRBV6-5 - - CASSPRGAEQYF TGTGCCAGCAGTCCTAGGGGGGCCGAGCAGTACTTC
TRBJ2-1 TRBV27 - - CASTGTLARLDEQFF TGTGCCAGCACGGGCACCCTAGCTCGGCTCGATGAGCAGTTCTTC
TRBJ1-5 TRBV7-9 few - CASSLGRDPGQPQHF TGTGCCAGCAGCTTGGGGAGAGATCCGGGGCAGCCCCAGCATTTT
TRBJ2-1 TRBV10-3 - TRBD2 CAIRAGTSGSYNEQFF TGTGCCATCAGGGCCGGGACTAGCGGGTCTTACAATGAGCAGTTCTTC
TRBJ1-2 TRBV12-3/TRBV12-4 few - CASRGQLNYGYTF TGTGCCAGCAGGGGACAACTGAACTATGGCTACACCTTC
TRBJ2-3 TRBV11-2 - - CASSLGGARTDTQYF TGTGCCAGCAGCTTGGGGGGCGCAAGGACAGATACGCAGTATTTT
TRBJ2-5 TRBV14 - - CASSQSLSGPETQYF TGTGCCAGCAGCCAATCCCTGAGCGGGCCGGAGACCCAGTACTTC